The 23 T cell receptor beta chains below all came from one sample that was sequenced in a study of blood T cell repertoires in COVID-19. Assay: immunoSEQ multiplex PCR; the TCRdb copy retains only in-frame clones and omits some. The repertoire holds about 380,000 clones, with 85% as singletons. The sequenced sample consisted of peripheral blood. Every receptor here comes from a woman aged 18-29 years with acute or convalescent COVID-19.

V and J are TRBV28 and TRBJ1-2, with D possibly TRBD1 on 5 matching bases. Germline lookup yields CDR1 MDHEN and CDR2 SYDVKM. V lost 6 bases and J lost 2, with 16 bases in between. The CDR3 totals 15 residues. The CDR3 is CASSPTGGTNYGYTF. The CDR3 nucleotides read TGTGCCAGCAGCCCAACGGGGGGGACCAACTATGGCTACACCTTC.

V usage is TRBV6-5 and J usage is TRBJ2-7, with a tentative D call TRBD1 (5 bases). Germline CDR1 reads MNHEY; CDR2 reads SVGAGI. The CDR3 runs 16 residues. Trimming stripped 0 bases from V and 1 base from J, with 13 bases between. Here the CDR3 reads CASSYSTTAGSYEQYF. CDR3 DNA sequence: TGTGCCAGCAGTTACTCGACCACGGCAGGGTCCTACGAGCAGTACTTC.

The gene calls are TRBV13 and TRBJ2-7; TRBD1 matches at 7 bases. Germline CDR1 and CDR2: PRHDT and FYEKMQ (reference sequence). The CDR3 covers 15 residues. V trimming: 5 bases; J trimming: 1 base; junction bases outside the gene matches: 8. The CDR3 is CASSIETGDSYEQYF. CDR3 in DNA: TGTGCCAGCAGCATAGAAACAGGGGATTCCTACGAGCAGTACTTC.

The chain combines TRBV5-1 with TRBJ1-1; D might be TRBD1 (5 bases). The CDR3 sequence is 13 residues long. The germline V and J ends were trimmed by 5 bases and 4 bases, with 12 bases remaining between them. CDR1 is SGHRS and CDR2 is YFSETQ in the germline V gene. This chain's CDR3 is CASRDSPATEAFF. The CDR3 DNA follows: TGCGCCAGCAGAGACAGCCCCGCCACTGAAGCTTTCTTT.

The genes are TRBV11-2 and TRBJ2-1; 8 bases align to TRBD2. After removal of 5 bases from V and 8 bases from J, the junction contained 11 bases not matched to a gene. Germline loops: CDR1 SGHAT, CDR2 FQNNGV. This CDR3 has 15 residues. The DNA for the CDR3 is TGTGCCAGCAGCATCCAGAATAGCGGGATGGATGAGCAGTTCTTC. Protein: CASSIQNSGMDEQFF.

The V and J genes are TRBV27 and TRBJ2-5, with D perhaps matching TRBD2 (7 bases). In germline, CDR1 is MNHEY, CDR2 SMNVEV (reference sequence). This CDR3 is built from 16 residues. With 2 bases removed from V and 3 bases from J, the gap between germline ends came to 16 bases. The CDR3 protein is CASSLGGALGEETQYF. CDR3 nucleotide sequence: TGTGCCAGCAGTTTAGGGGGGGCGCTTGGGGAAGAGACCCAGTACTTC.

As concerns this clone: Germline and junction disagree at one end, which may indicate a read error. CDR3 amino acids: CASSGASDRTF. As DNA, the CDR3 is TGTGCCAGCTCTGGGGCTAGCGACCGAACCTTC. This sequence joins TRBV18 and TRBJ2-7; possibly TRBD2 for D (6 bases). The CDR3 is made up of 11 amino acids. Germline CDR1 KGHSH, CDR2 LQKENI.

The genes are TRBV2 and TRBJ2-1; TRBD2 matches at 7 bases. V shed 3 bases, J shed 4 bases, and the junction held 9 bases outside the gene matches. CDR1 and CDR2 (germline): SNHLY, FYNNEI. The CDR3 covers 16 residues. Here the CDR3 reads CASSEAPGLNYNEQFF. The CDR3 bases are TGTGCCAGCAGTGAGGCCCCGGGACTAAATTACAATGAGCAGTTCTTC. Supplemented by reference TRBV2 and TRBJ2-1, the full variable domain reads EPEVTQTPSHQVTQMGQEVILRCVPISNHLYFYWYRQILGQKVEFLVSFYNNEISEKSEIFDDQFSVERPDGSNFTLKIRSTKLEDSAMYFCASSEAPGLNYNEQFFGPGTRLTVL.

The DNA of the CDR3 is TGTGCCAGCAGCTACGGACTGATTGTTAGGGGCTACACCTTC. Its translation is CASSYGLIVRGYTF. The chain couples TRBV7-8 to TRBJ1-2; D remains ambiguous. V was cut by 4 bases and J by 8 bases, with 17 bases left in between. This CDR3 is built from 14 residues. CDR1 is SGHVS, CDR2 FQNEAQ, per germline.

J is TRBJ2-1 and V is TRBV30; the match to TRBD2 covers 9 bases. Germline CDR1 reads GTSNPN; CDR2 reads SVGIG (reference sequence). The ends lost 0 bases at V and 3 bases at J; junction bases unmatched: 0. CDR3 length: 14 residues. This CDR3 reads CAWSVAGGYNEQFF. The CDR3 DNA follows: TGTGCCTGGAGTGTAGCGGGGGGCTACAATGAGCAGTTCTTC.

The V call is TRBV5-1, the J call TRBJ1-6; 7 bases map to TRBD1. Trimming took 6 bases from V and 7 from J; bases not matched to a gene: 10. Looked up from germline, CDR1 is SGHRS and CDR2 is YFSETQ. The CDR3 contains 15 residues. CDR3 in DNA: TGCGCCAGCACCACTGACAGGGTGGAGAATTCACCCCTCCACTTT. This encodes CASTTDRVENSPLHF.

This clone was seen a handful of times. The genes are TRBV2 and TRBJ2-2, with 9 bases lining up with TRBD1. The length of the CDR3 is 14 residues. The V gene's germline CDR1 is SNHLY and CDR2 FYNNEI. V shed 8 bases, J shed 3 bases, and the junction held 4 bases outside the gene matches. CDR3 sequence: CASLWDRDTGELFF. Written as DNA, the CDR3 is TGTGCCAGCTTATGGGACAGGGACACCGGGGAGCTGTTTTTT.

This sequence joins TRBV30 and TRBJ1-1; 8 nucleotides line up with TRBD1. The J segment lost 7 bases and the V segment lost 3 bases, leaving 4 bases of the junction unmatched. The germline gives CDR1 GTSNPN, CDR2 SVGIG (reference sequence). The CDR3 has 12 amino acids. For the CDR3, the DNA is TGTGCCTGGAGCGAGACAGGGGTTGAAGCTTTCTTT. Its translation: CAWSETGVEAFF.

Points on this clone: The sample carries other DNA sequences with the same CDR3. V gene TRBV24-1 combines with J gene TRBJ2-3; D is undetermined. Germline CDR1 KGHDR, CDR2 SFDVKD. Trimming pared 5 bases from V and 1 base from J, leaving 6 bases between. CDR3 length equals 13 residues. The CDR3 is CATSGSRTDTQYF. The CDR3 nucleotides are TGTGCCACCAGTGGGAGTCGCACAGATACGCAGTATTTT.

The CDR3 region is CASSRPTGATSSGGNTIYF. As DNA, the CDR3 is TGTGCCAGCAGTAGACCGACAGGGGCCACCTCCTCTGGAGGAAACACCATATATTTT. The genes are TRBV6-2 or TRBV6-3 and TRBJ1-3; 8 bases are a match to TRBD1. In germline, CDR1 is MNHEY, CDR2 SVGEGT. The CDR3 runs 19 residues. V shed 5 bases and J 4 bases; nucleotides not matched to a gene: 19.

This chain connects TRBV10-1 to TRBJ2-7; D perhaps matches TRBD2 (6 bases). The CDR3 extends over 14 amino acids. Germline V CDR1 and CDR2: WNHNN, SYGVQD (reference sequence). V lost 5 bases to trimming and J lost 2 bases, with 13 bases between them. The CDR3 here is CASSTGTETYEQYF. As DNA, the CDR3 is TGCGCCAGCAGTACCGGGACTGAGACCTACGAGCAGTACTTC.

This chain connects TRBV5-5 to TRBJ1-5; 10 bases match TRBD1. CDR1 is SGHKS and CDR2 is YYEKEE in the germline V gene (reference sequence). Trimming at V came to 0 bases and at J to 7 bases, leaving 7 bases not matched to a gene. The CDR3 extends over 16 amino acids. This CDR3 reads CASSLGQGARGQPQHF. The CDR3 bases are TGTGCCAGCAGCTTGGGACAGGGGGCTCGAGGGCAGCCCCAGCATTTT.

V gene TRBV5-1 combines with J gene TRBJ1-5; D is uncertain. The germline gives CDR1 SGHRS, CDR2 YFSETQ. V gave up 4 bases and J gave up 8 bases, with 13 bases separating them. The CDR3 covers 13 residues. The CDR3 loop reads CASSLTSFEPQHF. Here the CDR3 DNA reads TGCGCCAGCAGCCTAACTAGTTTCGAGCCCCAGCATTTT.

CDR3 loop: CASSLFLEGGETQYF. The CDR3 bases are TGTGCCAGCAGCTTGTTCCTAGAGGGGGGGGAGACCCAGTACTTC. The chain has TRBV5-6 and TRBJ2-5; weak D call: TRBD2 (7 bases). CDR3 length: 15 residues. The V gene's germline CDR1 is SGHDT and CDR2 YYEEEE. The V end lost 1 base, the J end lost 5 bases, and 15 bases lay between the germline ends.

In its sample, this clone was seen a few times. This chain links TRBV5-5 with TRBJ2-1; 12 positions agree with TRBD2. Germline V gene sequence: CDR1 SGHKS, CDR2 YYEKEE (reference sequence). Losses at the gene ends were 4 bases for V and 4 bases for J; bases not matched to a gene: 9. The CDR3 is made up of 17 amino acids. The CDR3 sequence is CASSPSTSGSRYNEQFF. DNA of the CDR3: TGTGCCAGCAGCCCCTCGACTAGCGGGAGCCGATACAATGAGCAGTTCTTC.

V is TRBV2 and J is TRBJ1-5, with a tentative D call TRBD1 (6 bases). Germline V CDR1 and CDR2: SNHLY, FYNNEI. Trimming cost V 5 bases and J 5 bases, with 13 bases left between them. The CDR3 has 14 residues. The CDR3 nucleotides are TGTGCCAGCAGTCTGGTGGCAGGGGATCAGCCCCAGCATTTT. Its translation is CASSLVAGDQPQHF.

The V gene is TRBV4-2, the J gene TRBJ2-1; no clear D. The V end lost 0 bases, the J end lost 0 bases, and 9 bases lay between the germline ends. The CDR3 consists of 16 residues. Germline V gives CDR1 LGHNA, CDR2 YNFKEQ. In DNA form, the CDR3 reads TGTGCCAGCAGCCAAGATGAGACTGCCTCCTACAATGAGCAGTTCTTC. This gives the protein CASSQDETASYNEQFF.

The J gene is TRBJ1-1, the V gene TRBV5-1; 8 nucleotides align to TRBD1. The germline gives CDR1 SGHRS, CDR2 YFSETQ. Trimming cost V 4 bases and J 6 bases; bases outside gene matches: 5. The CDR3 loop spans 13 amino acids. The CDR3 nucleotides are TGCGCCAGCAGCGAAGGACAGGGCCCTGAAGCTTTCTTT. Its protein product is CASSEGQGPEAFF.